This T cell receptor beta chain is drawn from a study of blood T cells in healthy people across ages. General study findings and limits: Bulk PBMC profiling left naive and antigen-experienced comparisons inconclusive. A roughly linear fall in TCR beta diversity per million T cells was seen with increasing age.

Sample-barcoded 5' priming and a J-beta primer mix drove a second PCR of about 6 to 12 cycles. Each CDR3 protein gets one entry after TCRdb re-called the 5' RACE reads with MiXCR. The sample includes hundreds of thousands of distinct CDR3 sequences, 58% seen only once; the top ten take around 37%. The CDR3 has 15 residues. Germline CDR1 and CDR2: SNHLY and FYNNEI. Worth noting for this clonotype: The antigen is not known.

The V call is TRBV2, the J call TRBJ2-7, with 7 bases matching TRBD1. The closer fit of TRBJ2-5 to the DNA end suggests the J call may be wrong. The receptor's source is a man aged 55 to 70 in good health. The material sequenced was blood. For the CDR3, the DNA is TGTGCCAGCAGTGAATGGCGACAGGGTTGGGAGACCCAGTACTTC. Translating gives CASSEWRQGWETQYF.